These T cell receptor beta chains were read from a single sample in a study of cytomegalovirus exposure and HLA in healthy donors. This table comes from immunoSEQ multiplex PCR, and its TCRdb copy is limited to in-frame clones, with some not included. The sample holds 98,000 or so clones; under 80% are singletons and the top ten take 7% to 10%. The source material was PBMCs. These receptors were collected from a human donor in good health. CDR3s include the opening cysteine and the closing phenylalanine or tryptophan. Fields, in order: clone size, D gene, J gene, V gene, CDR3 DNA, CDR3 protein. D genes are given only for firm matches. The size field is filled for only some rows; it gives once, few, many or a size class.

. | TRBD1 | TRBJ1-1 | TRBV19 | TGTGCCAGTAGTGCCGGGACAGAGAACACTGAAGCTTTCTTT | CASSAGTENTEAFF
. | . | TRBJ1-1 | TRBV6-5 | TGTGCCAGCAGTTATGCGGGTACTGAAGCTTTCTTT | CASSYAGTEAFF
. | . | TRBJ1-1 | TRBV6-1 | TGTGCCAGCACCGTTAACATCGGAGGTGAAGCTTTCTTT | CASTVNIGGEAFF
. | . | TRBJ2-5 | TRBV5-1 | TGCGCCAGCAGCTTGACAGGGGAGGCTCGAGAGACCCAGTACTTC | CASSLTGEARETQYF
few | TRBD1 | TRBJ1-4 | TRBV5-1 | TGCGCCAGCAGCTTGGGCCGAGGACAGGCAACTAATGAAAAACTGTTTTTT | CASSLGRGQATNEKLFF
. | . | TRBJ2-1 | TRBV5-1 | TGCGCCAGCAGCTTGGACGGGAGATCCTACAATGAGCAGTTCTTC | CASSLDGRSYNEQFF
once | . | TRBJ2-6 | TRBV19 | TGTGCCAGTAGTCCGCGGGTCTCAGGTATAAGAGCTGGGGCCAACGTCCTGACTTTC | CASSPRVSGIRAGANVLTF
. | TRBD1 | TRBJ2-1 | TRBV6-7 | TGTGCCAGCAGTTACTCGAAACTACACAGGGGCGCGGATCGCAATGAGCAGTTCTTC | CASSYSKLHRGADRNEQFF
. | TRBD2 | TRBJ2-3 | TRBV5-1 | TGCGCCAGCAGCTCCGGACTAGTTATCACAGATACGCAGTATTTT | CASSSGLVITDTQYF
. | TRBD1 | TRBJ1-2 | TRBV4-3 | TGCGCCAGCAGCCAAGATAGACAGGGGTACTATGGCTACACCTTC | CASSQDRQGYYGYTF
. | TRBD2 | TRBJ2-3 | TRBV5-1 | TGCGCCAGCAGCTCCGGACTAGCGGGGGGGCCTGTACGAGATACGCAGTATTTT | CASSSGLAGGPVRDTQYF
. | . | TRBJ2-7 | TRBV21-1 | TGTGCCAGCAGCAAGGGACATATCTCCTACGAGCAGTACTTC | CASSKGHISYEQYF
. | TRBD2 | TRBJ2-3 | TRBV10-3 | TGTGCCACCGTCGGGGAGGGTAGCACAGATACGCAGTATTTT | CATVGEGSTDTQYF
. | TRBD1 | TRBJ1-5 | TRBV19 | TGTGCCAGTAAGGGCAGGGGGCCAAATCAGCCCCAGCATTTT | CASKGRGPNQPQHF
. | . | TRBJ1-5 | TRBV2 | TGTGCCAGCAGTGTAGGAGTCCGCAAAGGAGATCAGCCCCAGCATTTT | CASSVGVRKGDQPQHF
. | . | TRBJ2-7 | TRBV2 | TGTGCCAGCAGTGGCCTCCGGGACACCTACGAGCAGTACTTC | CASSGLRDTYEQYF